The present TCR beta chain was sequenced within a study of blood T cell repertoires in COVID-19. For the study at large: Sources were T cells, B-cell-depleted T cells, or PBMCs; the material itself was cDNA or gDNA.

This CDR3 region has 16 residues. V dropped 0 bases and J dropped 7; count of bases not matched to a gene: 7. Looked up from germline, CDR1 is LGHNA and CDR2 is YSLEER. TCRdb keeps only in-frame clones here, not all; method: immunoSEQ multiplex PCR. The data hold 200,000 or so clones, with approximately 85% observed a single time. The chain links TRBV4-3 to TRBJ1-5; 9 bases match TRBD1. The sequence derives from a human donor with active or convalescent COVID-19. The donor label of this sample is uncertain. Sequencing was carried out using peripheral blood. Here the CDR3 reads CASSQDTGQGGQPQHF. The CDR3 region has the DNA TGCGCCAGCAGCCAAGATACGGGACAGGGAGGGCAGCCCCAGCATTTT.